One and the same sample provided the 26 T cell receptor beta chains below, sequenced in a study of blood T cell repertoires in COVID-19. The protocol was immunoSEQ multiplex PCR, while the TCRdb copy is restricted to in-frame clones and leaves out a portion. There are under 95,000 clones in the sample; 75% to 95% occur only once, and less than 5% lies in the top ten. The sample comprised peripheral blood. The source of these receptors is a woman aged 45-65 years in a cohort sampled during active COVID-19.

The V call is TRBV11-3, the J call TRBJ2-1; the match to TRBD2 covers 8 bases. This CDR3 region has 17 residues. The germline gives CDR1 SGHNT, CDR2 YENEEA. V lost 5 bases to trimming and J lost 6 bases; unmatched junction nucleotides: 15. CDR3 amino acids: CASSPRPLAEATNEQFF. For the CDR3, the DNA is TGTGCCAGCAGCCCGAGACCACTAGCGGAAGCGACCAATGAGCAGTTCTTC.

This chain links TRBV3-1 (or the pseudogene TRBV3-2) with TRBJ2-7; perhaps TRBD2 as D (6 bases). The ends were cut back, 6 bases at V and 6 bases at J, with 15 bases in the middle. There are 13 residues in the CDR3. Germline V lookup: CDR1 LGHDT, CDR2 YNNKEL (reference sequence). CDR3 amino acids: CASRRGVGGEQYF. In DNA, the CDR3 is TGTGCCAGCAGACGCGGGGTTGGCGGCGAGCAGTACTTC.

This clone was observed a single time. The rearrangement uses TRBV10-3 and TRBJ2-7, with 8 bases aligning to TRBD1. The CDR3 length is 14 residues. The germline V gene encodes CDR1 ENHRY and CDR2 SYGVKD. Germline trimming cut 11 bases from V and 0 bases from J; bases unmatched to any gene: 9. For the CDR3, the DNA is TGTGCCGTCCGCAATACAGGGGGCTCCTACGAGCAGTACTTC. It yields the protein CAVRNTGGSYEQYF.

The genes are TRBV5-5 and TRBJ1-3, with D perhaps matching TRBD1 (5 bases). V lost 5 bases and J lost 0, with 12 bases in between. The CDR3 spans 15 residues. The germline V gene has CDR1 SGHKS and CDR2 YYEKEE (reference sequence). CDR3 loop: CASSGAPYSGNTIYF. The CDR3 DNA sequence: TGTGCCAGCAGTGGGGCCCCTTACTCTGGAAACACCATATATTTT.

The DNA for the CDR3 is TGTGCCAGCAGCACCAGAGGGCAGGGGGATGAAAAACTGTTTTTT. Protein sequence: CASSTRGQGDEKLFF. The chain recombines TRBV27 with TRBJ1-4; 7 bases line up with TRBD1. This CDR3 is built from 15 residues. V dropped 6 bases and J dropped 6; count of bases not matched to a gene: 10. Germline CDR1 MNHEY, CDR2 SMNVEV (reference sequence).

This chain joins TRBV7-9 and TRBJ2-1; TRBD1 might be the D (6 bases). The ends were cut back, 5 bases at V and 2 bases at J, with 16 bases in the middle. The germline V gene encodes CDR1 SEHNR and CDR2 FQNEAQ (reference sequence). CDR3 length: 16 residues. This chain's CDR3 is CASSRLRGQPYNEQFF. CDR3 nucleotides: TGTGCCAGCAGCCGCCTCAGGGGACAACCCTACAATGAGCAGTTCTTC.

V usage is TRBV6-4 and J usage is TRBJ2-2, with D possibly matching TRBD1 (6 bases). Trimming cost V 3 bases and J 4 bases, with 15 bases left between them. From germline, CDR1 is MRHNA and CDR2 SNTAGT. CDR3 length: 16 residues. Here the CDR3 reads CASSEVEGVPTGELFF. As DNA, the CDR3 is TGTGCCAGCAGTGAGGTCGAGGGGGTCCCCACCGGGGAGCTGTTTTTT.

This rearrangement joins TRBV3-1 (or the pseudogene TRBV3-2) to TRBJ2-6, with a tentative D call TRBD1 (6 bases). V lost 1 base, J lost 0 bases, and 16 bases lay in between. Germline lookup yields CDR1 LGHDT and CDR2 YNNKEL (reference sequence). The CDR3 is 19 amino acids. The CDR3 nucleotides are TGTGCCAGCAGCCAAGTTAAGAAAACAGGGCGCTCTGGGGCCAACGTCCTGACTTTC. Residues: CASSQVKKTGRSGANVLTF.

The genes are TRBV11-2 and TRBJ1-6; TRBD1 matches at 8 bases. Per germline, CDR1 SGHAT and CDR2 FQNNGV. CDR3 size: 15 residues. With V trimmed by 5 bases and J by 6 bases, 6 bases remained unmatched. The CDR3 loop is CASSPRTGLNSPLHF. CDR3 nucleotides: TGTGCCAGCAGCCCACGGACAGGGCTTAATTCACCCCTCCACTTT.

V and J are TRBV10-3 and TRBJ2-1; D might be TRBD2 (6 bases). Germline CDR1 is ENHRY and CDR2 is SYGVKD. The CDR3 is 14 amino acids. The V end was cut by 5 bases, the J end by 6 bases, with 14 bases between. The CDR3 DNA sequence: TGTGCCATCAGTCAGGAGGGAACCATCAATGAGCAGTTCTTC. Residues: CAISQEGTINEQFF.

The rearrangement uses TRBV13 and TRBJ1-6; D is unresolved. CDR1 is PRHDT and CDR2 is FYEKMQ in the germline V gene (reference sequence). V was cut by 4 bases and J by 9 bases, with 16 bases left in between. CDR3 size: 15 residues. The CDR3 reads CASSYTPGRSSPLHF. As DNA, the CDR3 is TGTGCCAGCAGCTATACCCCCGGCCGGAGTTCACCCCTCCACTTT.

The chain joins TRBV6-5 to TRBJ1-2; D is perhaps TRBD1 (5 bases). CDR3 length equals 15 residues. Germline-derived CDR1 and CDR2 are MNHEY and SVGAGI. The ends were cut back, 2 bases at V and 6 bases at J, with 16 bases in the middle. The DNA of the CDR3 is TGTGCCAGCAGTTACGCGGGGGACCTTGGGAATGGCTACACCTTC. Residues: CASSYAGDLGNGYTF.

The chain joins TRBV5-1 to TRBJ2-3, with 7 bases that match TRBD2. Looked up from germline, CDR1 is SGHRS and CDR2 is YFSETQ. J was trimmed by 3 bases and V by 7 bases; bases with no gene match: 11. The CDR3 has 15 residues. DNA of the CDR3: TGCGCCAGCCGCAATCGGGCGGGGGTGACAGATACGCAGTATTTT. Amino acid sequence: CASRNRAGVTDTQYF.

J is TRBJ2-7 and V is TRBV7-8; 9 bases are a match to TRBD1. The germline V gene encodes CDR1 SGHVS and CDR2 FQNEAQ. The CDR3 totals 18 residues. Unmatched junction bases numbered 20, after V lost 5 bases and J lost 6 bases. The CDR3 DNA follows: TGTGCCAGCAGCGTAAGGGGACAGGGTAAAAGCAAGGACCCCGAGCAGTACTTC. Translation: CASSVRGQGKSKDPEQYF.

V is TRBV29-1 and J is TRBJ2-1, with 9 bases lining up with TRBD1. V lost 4 bases and J lost 10; bases outside the gene matches: 2. Germline V gives CDR1 SQVTM, CDR2 ANQGSEA. There are 11 residues in the CDR3. CDR3 coding DNA: TGCAGCGTTGGAGACAGGGGGGAGCAGTTCTTC. Its protein is CSVGDRGEQFF.

The chain links TRBV7-9 to TRBJ1-4, with D possibly matching TRBD1 (5 bases). Trimming cost V 5 bases and J 3 bases, with 19 bases left between them. In germline, CDR1 is SEHNR, CDR2 FQNEAQ (reference sequence). The CDR3 loop spans 17 amino acids. This CDR3 is CASSPLRGRDSNEKLFF. CDR3 sequence (DNA): TGTGCCAGCAGCCCATTGAGGGGTAGGGACTCTAATGAAAAACTGTTTTTT. Together with reference TRBV7-9 and TRBJ1-4, the CDR3 gives the full variable domain: DTGVSQNPRHKITKRGQNVTFRCDPISEHNRLYWYRQTLGQGPEFLTYFQNEAQLEKSRLLSDRFSAERPKGSFSTLEIQRTEQGDSAMYLCASSPLRGRDSNEKLFFGSGTQLSVL.

The chain recombines TRBV19 with TRBJ1-5, with TRBD1 matching 7 bases. The trim removed 8 bases at V and 6 bases at J, leaving 10 bases unmatched. Germline V gene lookup returns CDR1 LNHDA and CDR2 SQIVND (reference sequence). The CDR3 runs 14 residues. Written as DNA, the CDR3 is TGTGCCAGTGATACAGGGGAGCCGAGTCAGCCCCAGCATTTT. Amino acids: CASDTGEPSQPQHF.

The gene calls are TRBV30 and TRBJ2-1, with 12 bases matching TRBD2. Germline-derived CDR1 and CDR2 are GTSNPN and SVGIG (reference sequence). The CDR3 has 15 residues. Losses at the gene ends were 2 bases for V and 13 bases for J; bases not matched to a gene: 12. The CDR3 region is CAWSLGGLAGYKQFF. CDR3 DNA sequence: TGTGCCTGGAGTTTGGGAGGACTAGCGGGGTATAAACAGTTCTTC.

The chain combines TRBV2 with TRBJ2-2; 8 nucleotides agree with TRBD1. In germline, CDR1 is SNHLY, CDR2 FYNNEI. J was trimmed by 4 bases and V by 4 bases; bases with no gene match: 2. The CDR3 sequence is 14 residues long. CDR3 in DNA: TGTGCCAGCAGTGGAGACAGGGGCACCGGGGAGCTGTTTTTT. Its translation is CASSGDRGTGELFF.

In DNA form, the CDR3 reads TGTGCCAGCAGGTTGCGGGCCGACACTGAAGCTTTCTTT. Amino acid sequence: CASRLRADTEAFF. The chain uses TRBV6-5 and TRBJ1-1, with D unresolved. Trimming pared 6 bases from V and 3 bases from J, leaving 11 bases between. The CDR3 is made up of 13 amino acids. CDR1 is MNHEY, CDR2 SVGAGI, per germline.

This chain connects TRBV25-1 to TRBJ2-1; no reliable D call. Trimming pared 2 bases from V and 5 bases from J, leaving 16 bases between. The length of the CDR3 is 16 residues. Germline V gene lookup returns CDR1 MGHDK and CDR2 SYGVNS. CDR3 loop: CASSEERVTMDNEQFF. The CDR3 DNA follows: TGTGCCAGCAGTGAAGAGCGAGTTACAATGGACAATGAGCAGTTCTTC.

The CDR3 sequence is CASSEAGDGTDTQYF. CDR3 nucleotides: TGCGCCAGCAGTGAAGCGGGAGACGGCACAGATACGCAGTATTTT. J is TRBJ2-3 and V is TRBV10-1; 8 nucleotides align to TRBD2. The length of the CDR3 is 15 residues. Germline-derived CDR1 and CDR2 are WNHNN and SYGVQD (reference sequence). V lost 3 bases, J lost 1 base, and 3 bases stayed unmatched.

J is TRBJ1-6 and V is TRBV6-5; perhaps TRBD1 as D (6 bases). The CDR3 has 15 residues. V was pared by 0 bases and J by 6 bases, with 9 bases between. In germline, CDR1 is MNHEY, CDR2 SVGAGI. CDR3 sequence reads: CASSYSGRGNSPLHF. The CDR3 bases are TGTGCCAGCAGTTACTCGGGCAGGGGTAATTCACCCCTCCACTTT.

This rearrangement joins TRBV19 to TRBJ2-3, with 12 bases matching TRBD1. V shed 10 bases and J 4 bases; nucleotides not matched to a gene: 9. The germline V gene encodes CDR1 LNHDA and CDR2 SQIVND (reference sequence). The CDR3 has 15 amino acids. The CDR3 nucleotides are TGTGCCACCCTTAAGGGACAGGGGGCATCAGATACGCAGTATTTT. Its translation: CATLKGQGASDTQYF.

This sequence joins TRBV4-1 and TRBJ2-3, with D unresolved. Germline CDR1 reads MGHRA; CDR2 reads YSYEKL. The CDR3 is 15 amino acids. Between the trimmed V and J ends, which lost 0 bases and 6 bases, there was a span of 13 bases. The CDR3 DNA reads as TGCGCCAGCAGCCAAGATCTAGGCGCGTGGGATACGCAGTATTTT. Amino acids: CASSQDLGAWDTQYF.

The gene calls are TRBV28 and TRBJ2-1; 7 bases are shared with TRBD2. V lost 6 bases and J lost 8; bases outside the gene matches: 25. Germline V gene data show CDR1 as MDHEN and CDR2 as SYDVKM. This CDR3 has 19 amino acids. DNA for the CDR3: TGTGCCAGCAGCCCCACCACCGTCTTGCGGGAGCAACCGGGGGATGAGCAGTTCTTC. The encoded protein is CASSPTTVLREQPGDEQFF. The entire variable domain, with the rest obtained from reference TRBV28 and TRBJ2-1, is as follows: DVKVTQSSRYLVKRTGEKVFLECVQDMDHENMFWYRQDPGLGLRLIYFSYDVKMKEKGDIPEGYSVSREKKERFSLILESASTNQTSMYLCASSPTTVLREQPGDEQFFGPGTRLTVL.